This entry concerns a single T cell receptor beta chain. CDR3 length: 13 amino acids. The V and J ends lost 0 bases and 0 bases respectively, with 2 bases between them. CDR1 is SQVTM, CDR2 ANQGSEA, per germline. The data originate from a study of T cell changes during pregnancy in multiple sclerosis. The method was immunoSEQ multiplex PCR; TCRdb's version includes in-frame clones alone and lacks a portion of them. The table shows about 34,000 clones, with approximately 90% occurring only once. This clonotype was sampled from a female donor with multiple sclerosis, enrolled in a pregnancy study. Sequencing used CD8+ T cells from peripheral blood mononuclear cells, obtained in the third trimester of pregnancy. V usage is TRBV29-1 and J usage is TRBJ2-2; D is uncertain. The CDR3 here is CSVEDTNTGELFF. The CDR3 DNA reads TGCAGCGTTGAAGACACGAACACCGGGGAGCTGTTTTTT.